This record looks at one TCR beta chain sequence and its context. The antigen it binds to is not known. Library prep was done by the immunoSEQ multiplex PCR assay. For the multiplex PCR, a mixture combining 60 forward primers for TCR Vbeta segments and 13 reverse primers for TCR Jbeta segments was used. The CDR3 region of rearranged TCR beta genes was amplified from genomic DNA by a multiplex PCR assay. Amplified TCR beta libraries were sequenced as 87-base-pair reads on the Illumina HiSeq System. On the study's bioinformatics: A later analysis tallied around 80 million unique TCR beta chains across the 550 to 850 repertoires, and some 10 million of those chains were shared by two or more donors. Raw reads were error-corrected and collapsed into unique sequences by a nearest-neighbor algorithm in which closely related sequences were merged to remove PCR and sequencing errors. CDR3 sequences were aligned to IMGT reference sequences to assign V, D and J gene segments. For a sequence to be retained, a match of at least six nucleotides was required to both a V gene segment and a J gene segment. Rearrangements were called productive when the CDR3 lacked stop codons and stayed in frame with V and J; all others were non-productive. Following IMGT convention, CDR3 was defined as the stretch from the second conserved V-encoded cysteine to the conserved J-encoded phenylalanine. The earlier analysis of roughly 590 of the donors excluded sequences that lacked an unambiguous match to a single V gene segment. In an earlier analysis of several hundred of the donors, V segments were called functional above 56.7% productive rearrangements and were called segregating when the between-donor standard deviation exceeded 5%. A statistical classification framework was built for diagnosing cytomegalovirus status from the catalog of TCR beta chain sequences. V and J gene assignment, in a later analysis, came from comparing TCR nucleotide sequences with IMGT/GENE-DB human TR gene sequences. The TCRdist pipeline was used in a later analysis to assign CDR3 sequences and most-parsimonious VDJ recombination scenarios. In a later analysis, each TCR beta chain was defined by its CDR3 amino acid sequence together with its V-gene family, and reads without a unique V-gene family were excluded. As a way to deal with suspected cross-contamination and a sequencing artifact, a later analysis dropped hundreds of nucleotide sequences that were highly shared and had low generation probability. For each public chain, a later analysis derived a clonal expansion index from normalized ranks of inferred template counts within each repertoire. In a later analysis, generation probabilities were computed with a VDJ recombination model fitted to out-of-frame rearrangements, and the resulting probabilities were checked against IGoR. In a later analysis, hypergeometric tests were used to score TCR-TCR, TCR-HLA and TCR-CMV co-occurrence, with a repertoire-size bias correction applied to TCR pairs. In a later analysis, false discovery rates were estimated by permuting HLA or CMV assignments 20 times. In a later analysis, co-occurring TCRs were grouped using DBSCAN, and TCRdist sequence similarity was added for clustering within HLA-allele-positive subsets. Repertoires with fewer than 30,000 or more than 120,000 public chains, plus five repertoires with anomalous nucleotide sharing, were excluded from co-occurrence clustering. TCRdb stores this immuneACCESS table with in-frame sequences only. Part of the clones is absent; in the studies checked, under half of the shortfall reflects unresolved V genes, and no reason is known for the rest. For V, J and clone size, that table is used; D and trimming come from the DNA. The sample table on file contains 120,000 to 150,000 clones. Around 1.6% of the sample rests with the top ten.

The data originate from a study of cytomegalovirus exposure and HLA in healthy donors (dated by TCRdb to about 2017). Regarding the complete study: In an earlier analysis of 550 to 750 of the donors, 250 to 350 Gb of sequence data and 90 million to 120 million unique TCR beta sequences from about 179 million T cells were reported. An early release that covered fewer than 800 HLA-typed donors contained approximately 300 gigabases of sequencing data and around 85 million unique TCR sequences. Of the roughly 400 genotyped donors, 65% to 90% fell in the genetic ancestry cluster associated with self-reported Caucasian donors. The study was designed to test whether signatures of past pathogen exposure could be identified by cataloging public T cell receptors. The study profiled the T cell repertoires of under 700 subjects by immunosequencing and related them to cytomegalovirus serostatus. In addition to the first cohort of several hundred subjects, a separate validation cohort of around 110 different subjects was used. The study combined high-throughput TCR immunosequencing, statistical association of individual TCRs with disease status, and machine learning to predict cytomegalovirus infection status. To study patterns of TCR occurrence, a later analysis re-analyzed previously published TCR beta repertoires from just over 650 donors and added high-resolution HLA genotyping. In the later analysis, no new phenotypic data were used to find candidate immune exposures; instead, reliance was placed on TCR beta sequences and their occurrence across donors. An earlier analysis of about 620 of the donors applied high-throughput TCR beta sequencing to assess whether each TCR beta V gene segment acted as functional or pseudogenic. Donor age, sex, ethnicity and CMV serostatus were compiled together with the repertoire data. A later genetic analysis used genome-wide SNP genotypes for about 55% of the 666 donors, treating that subset as a discovery cohort. Every repertoire in the discovery cohort had been generated on one and the same sequencing platform. HLA typing covered class I and class II loci at four-digit resolution. Typing coverage differed by locus: A, B, C, DRB1 and DQB1 were typed in roughly 620-640 donors, DQA1 in 522, DPA1 in 600 to 610, and DPB1 in just under 490. Roughly five DR-DQ haplotypes were handled as single units for association and clustering, since linkage in the cohort was strong. On average, over 200,000 unique TCR beta nucleotide sequences were sequenced per donor among some 430 genotyped donors of the cohort, with roughly 20% of those sequences being non-productive.

Beyond this particular receptor, the publication reports: A few of the identified cytomegalovirus-associated TCR beta chains were confirmed in vitro to be specific for cytomegalovirus antigens. Presence/absence analyses assumed roughly uniform sequencing depth across donors, an assumption that may not hold. It was suggested by the authors that the approach could potentially be generalized to other disease states and immunological phenotypes. The study gave a list of some 150 TCR beta chains associated with cytomegalovirus. In a later analysis, TCR association rates were found to vary across HLA loci, with the most associated TCRs seen for DRB1 alleles and the fewest for HLA-C alleles. Most TCR sequences were observed very rarely across donors, whereas some public TCRs were present in many individuals. Over 15 rarely observed V segments, including chromosome 9 orphons, were excluded from the earlier analysis of several hundred of the donors because counts were too low. In a later analysis, some 18,000 TCR beta sequences were associated with specific HLA alleles at a false discovery rate of 0.05. In a later analysis, HLA-associated TCR beta chains were found to be more clonally expanded and to have lower generation probabilities than equally common non-associated chains. In a later genetic analysis, fewer N-insertions in productive TCRs were reported among donors in an Asian-associated ancestry cluster than the roughly 700-donor mean. Because some donors lacked HLA typing at each locus, the association tests relied only on the typed subset. Correlated functional status among segregating V segments might reflect linkage disequilibrium, but an unknown experimental factor could not be ruled out. In both the original and validation cohorts, the classifier was reported to diagnose cytomegalovirus status with high specificity and sensitivity. This cohort had only TCR beta chains sequenced, and the lack of alpha or paired-chain data limited which features could be detected. Strong co-occurrence of HLA alleles, especially DR and DQ, made assigning TCR associations to individual alleles difficult. In a later analysis, several top co-occurrence clusters were reported to appear linked to parvovirus B19, influenza, CMV and Epstein-Barr virus. Most CMV-associated TCR beta chains appeared to be HLA-restricted in a later analysis, and the HLA associations seemed to be driven largely by CMV exposure. A group of highly shared sequence variants was considered likely to be a technical artifact of the sequencing pipeline. Because the 87-base-pair reads could not distinguish some IMGT-functional V segments, including TRBV6-2 and TRBV6-3, those segments were excluded. An earlier analysis of approximately 500 of the donors showed that most TCR beta V segments appeared in productive rearrangements either about 87% or about 30% of the time, which broadly matched IMGT annotations. CMV serostatus was the only immune exposure information available for the cohort. A further reported finding was that TCR beta sequences accurately predicted the HLA-A and HLA-B alleles for most subjects in the first cohort. A later genetic analysis associated a missense DCLRE1C variant with V-gene and J-gene trimming of TCR beta chains, and an independent cohort replicated the association.

The CDR3 starts with the cysteine, ends with the phenylalanine, and has 13 residues. Of the read, only the CDR3 DNA is kept; its 39 bases are in frame from base 1. Taken from the germline V gene (reference sequence), the CDR1 and CDR2 loops are MNHNY and SVGAGI. Relative to germline, V is missing 5 bases and J is missing 5 bases, with 5 bases of the junction outside any gene match. The cohort comprised around 690 healthy bone marrow donors. At the time of sampling, all cohort members were nominally healthy, though unrecorded immune exposures were likely present. The donor was CMV seronegative and belonged to the group of 380 or so seronegative cohort members. A peripheral blood sample was collected from each donor, and TCR beta sequencing was performed on peripheral blood mononuclear cells. Genomic DNA was extracted from the blood cell samples with the Qiagen DNeasy Blood Extraction Kit.

Sample: PBMCs. The receptor comes from a woman between 50 and 59 years old in good health and CMV-seronegative. The V gene is TRBV6-6 and the J gene is TRBJ2-7; TRBD1 matches 8 bases in the middle. The CDR3 region has the sequence CASSLGQGHEQYF. The nucleotides read TGTGCCAGCAGTCTCGGACAGGGCCACGAGCAGTACTTC.